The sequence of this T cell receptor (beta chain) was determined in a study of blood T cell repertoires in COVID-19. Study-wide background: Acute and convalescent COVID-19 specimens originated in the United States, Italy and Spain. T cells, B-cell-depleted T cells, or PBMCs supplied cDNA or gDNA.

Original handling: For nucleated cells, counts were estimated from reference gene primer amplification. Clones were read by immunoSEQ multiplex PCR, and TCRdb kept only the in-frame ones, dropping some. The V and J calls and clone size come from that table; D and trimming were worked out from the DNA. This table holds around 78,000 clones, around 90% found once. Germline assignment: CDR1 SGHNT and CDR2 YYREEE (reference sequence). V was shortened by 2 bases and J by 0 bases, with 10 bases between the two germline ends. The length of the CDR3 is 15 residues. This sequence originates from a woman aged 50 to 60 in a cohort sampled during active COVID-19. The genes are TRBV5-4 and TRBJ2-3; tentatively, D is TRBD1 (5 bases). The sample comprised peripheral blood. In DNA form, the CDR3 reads TGTGCCAGCAGCTTATCACAGGCCAGCACAGATACGCAGTATTTT. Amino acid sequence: CASSLSQASTDTQYF.